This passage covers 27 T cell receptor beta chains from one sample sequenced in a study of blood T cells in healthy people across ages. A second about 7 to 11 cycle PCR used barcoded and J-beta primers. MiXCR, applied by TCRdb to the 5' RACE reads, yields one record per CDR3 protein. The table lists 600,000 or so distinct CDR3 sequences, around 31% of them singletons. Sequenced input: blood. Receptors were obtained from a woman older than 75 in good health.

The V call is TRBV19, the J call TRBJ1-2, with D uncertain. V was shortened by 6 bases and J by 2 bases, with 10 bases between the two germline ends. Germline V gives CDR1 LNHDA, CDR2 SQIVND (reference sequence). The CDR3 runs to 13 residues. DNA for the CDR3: TGTGCCAGTAGGAGGACGGAGAACTATGGCTACACCTTC. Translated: CASRRTENYGYTF.

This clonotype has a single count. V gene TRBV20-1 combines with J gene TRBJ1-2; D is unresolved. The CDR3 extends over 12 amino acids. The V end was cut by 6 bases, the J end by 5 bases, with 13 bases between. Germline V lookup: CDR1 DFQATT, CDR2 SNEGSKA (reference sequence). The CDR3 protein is CSAVISSYGYTF. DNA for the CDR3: TGCAGTGCCGTCATCAGTTCTTATGGCTACACCTTC.

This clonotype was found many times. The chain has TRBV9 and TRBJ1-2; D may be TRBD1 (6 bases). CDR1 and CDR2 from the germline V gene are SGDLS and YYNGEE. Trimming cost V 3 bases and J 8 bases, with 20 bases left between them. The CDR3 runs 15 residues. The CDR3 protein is CASSADATGPEGYTF. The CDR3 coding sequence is TGTGCCAGCAGCGCGGACGCGACAGGCCCTGAAGGCTACACCTTC.

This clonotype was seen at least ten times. The CDR3 bases are TGTGCCAGCACCCGACAGGGCGAGAGGGGCTACACCTTC. Translating it yields CASTRQGERGYTF. The rearrangement joins TRBV27 to TRBJ1-2; 7 bases match TRBD1. The germline gives CDR1 MNHEY, CDR2 SMNVEV (reference sequence). The CDR3 loop spans 13 amino acids. Trimming at V came to 7 bases and at J to 8 bases, leaving 10 bases not matched to a gene.

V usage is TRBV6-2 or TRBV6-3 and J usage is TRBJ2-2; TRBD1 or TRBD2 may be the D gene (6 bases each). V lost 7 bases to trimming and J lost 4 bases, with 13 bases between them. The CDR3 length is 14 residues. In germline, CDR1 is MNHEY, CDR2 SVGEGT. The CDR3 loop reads CASNFGGRTGELFF. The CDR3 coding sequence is TGTGCCAGCAACTTTGGGGGGCGCACCGGGGAGCTGTTTTTT.

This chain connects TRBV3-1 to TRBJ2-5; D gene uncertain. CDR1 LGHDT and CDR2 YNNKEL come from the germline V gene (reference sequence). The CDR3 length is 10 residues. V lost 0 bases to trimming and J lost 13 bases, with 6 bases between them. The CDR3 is CASSQDRGYF. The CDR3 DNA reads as TGTGCCAGCAGCCAAGATCGTGGGTACTTC.

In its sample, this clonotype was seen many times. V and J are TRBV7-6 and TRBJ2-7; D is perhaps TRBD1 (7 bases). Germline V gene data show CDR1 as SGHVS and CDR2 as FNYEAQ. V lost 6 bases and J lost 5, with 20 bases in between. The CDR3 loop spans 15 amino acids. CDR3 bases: TGTGCCAGCAGTTTGGGCTGGAGGGGGCATAACGAGCAGTACTTC. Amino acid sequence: CASSLGWRGHNEQYF.

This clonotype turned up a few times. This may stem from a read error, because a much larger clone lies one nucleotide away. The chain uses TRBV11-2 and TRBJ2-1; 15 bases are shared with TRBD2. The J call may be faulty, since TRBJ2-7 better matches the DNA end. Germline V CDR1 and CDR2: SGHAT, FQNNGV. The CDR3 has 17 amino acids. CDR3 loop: CASSTGTSGGTYNEQYF. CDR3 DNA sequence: TGTGCCAGCAGCACTGGGACTAGCGGGGGGACCTACAATGAGCAGTACTTC.

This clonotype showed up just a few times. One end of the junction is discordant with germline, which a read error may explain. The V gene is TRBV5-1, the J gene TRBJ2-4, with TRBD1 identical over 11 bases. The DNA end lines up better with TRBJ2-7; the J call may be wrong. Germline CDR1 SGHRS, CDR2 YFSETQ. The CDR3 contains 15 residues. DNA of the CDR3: TGCGTCAGCAGCGCCCAGGGACAGGGGGCCTACGAGCAGTACTTC. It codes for CVSSAQGQGAYEQYF.

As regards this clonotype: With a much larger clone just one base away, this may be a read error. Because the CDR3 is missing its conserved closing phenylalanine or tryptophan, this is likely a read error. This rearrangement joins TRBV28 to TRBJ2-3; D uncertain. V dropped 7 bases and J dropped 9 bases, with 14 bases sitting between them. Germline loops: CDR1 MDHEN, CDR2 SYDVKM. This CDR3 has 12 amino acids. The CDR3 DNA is TGTGCCAGCACGGGTTTGGCCATAACGCAGTATTTG. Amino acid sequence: CASTGLAITQYL.

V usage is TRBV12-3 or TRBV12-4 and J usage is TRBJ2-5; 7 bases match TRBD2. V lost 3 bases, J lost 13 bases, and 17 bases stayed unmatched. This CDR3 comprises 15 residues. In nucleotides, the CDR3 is TGTGCCAGCAGTTTCTCGGGGGGTCCCTTCAATGAGCGGTACTTC. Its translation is CASSFSGGPFNERYF.

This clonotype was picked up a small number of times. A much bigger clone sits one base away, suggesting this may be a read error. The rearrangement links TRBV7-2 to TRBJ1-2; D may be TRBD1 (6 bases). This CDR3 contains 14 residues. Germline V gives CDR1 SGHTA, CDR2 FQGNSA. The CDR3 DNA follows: TGTGCCGGCAGCTTAGGGAGGACAGACTATGGCTACACCTTC. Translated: CAGSLGRTDYGYTF.

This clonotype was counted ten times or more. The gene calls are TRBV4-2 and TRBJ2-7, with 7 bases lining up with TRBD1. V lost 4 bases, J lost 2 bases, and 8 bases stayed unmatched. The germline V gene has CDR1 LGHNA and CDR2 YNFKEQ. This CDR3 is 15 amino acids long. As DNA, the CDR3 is TGTGCCAGCAGCCTGGAGCACAGGGGTCCCTACGAGCAGTACTTC. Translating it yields CASSLEHRGPYEQYF.

This CDR3 reads CAWSTGGQGMAQHF. The CDR3 DNA reads TGTGCCTGGAGTACAGGAGGACAGGGAATGGCCCAGCATTTT. The rearrangement joins TRBV30 to TRBJ1-5; 8 positions agree with TRBD1. The CDR3 extends over 14 amino acids. Per germline, CDR1 GTSNPN and CDR2 SVGIG (reference sequence). The J segment lost 11 bases and the V segment lost 2 bases, leaving 11 bases of the junction unmatched.

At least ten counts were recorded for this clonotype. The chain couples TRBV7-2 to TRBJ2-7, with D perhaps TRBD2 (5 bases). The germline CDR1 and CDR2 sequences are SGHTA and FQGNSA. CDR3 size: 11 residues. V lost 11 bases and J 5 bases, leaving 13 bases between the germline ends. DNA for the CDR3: TGTGCCGCGGGTGGCTTCGACGAGCAGTACTTC. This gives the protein CAAGGFDEQYF. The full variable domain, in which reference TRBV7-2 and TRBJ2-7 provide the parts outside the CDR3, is GAGVSQSPSNKVTEKGKDVELRCDPISGHTALYWYRQSLGQGLEFLIYFQGNSAPDKSGLPSDRFSAERTGGSVSTLTIQRTQQEDSAVYLCAAGGFDEQYFGPGTRLTVT.

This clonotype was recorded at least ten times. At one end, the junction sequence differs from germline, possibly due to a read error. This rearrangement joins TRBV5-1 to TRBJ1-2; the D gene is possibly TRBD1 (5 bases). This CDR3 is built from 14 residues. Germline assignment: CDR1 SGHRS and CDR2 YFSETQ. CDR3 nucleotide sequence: TGTGCCAGCTCACTGGAAGGGACGGGCTATGGCTACACCTTC. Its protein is CASSLEGTGYGYTF.

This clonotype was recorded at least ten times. CDR3 amino acids: CASSESGNSGLPQYF. Written as DNA, the CDR3 is TGTGCCAGCAGTGAATCCGGGAATAGCGGTTTGCCCCAGTACTTC. The chain employs TRBV25-1 and TRBJ2-5; D is possibly TRBD2 (6 bases). CDR1 and CDR2 (germline): MGHDK, SYGVNS. The CDR3 is made up of 15 amino acids. V was clipped by 1 base and J by 9 bases, with 18 bases between them.

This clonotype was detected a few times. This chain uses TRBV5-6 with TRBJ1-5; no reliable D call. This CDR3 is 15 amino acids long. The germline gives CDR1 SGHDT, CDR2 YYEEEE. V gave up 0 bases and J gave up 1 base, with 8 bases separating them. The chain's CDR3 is CASSLGPTSNQPQHF. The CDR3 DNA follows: TGTGCCAGCAGCTTGGGGCCTACAAGCAATCAGCCCCAGCATTTT.

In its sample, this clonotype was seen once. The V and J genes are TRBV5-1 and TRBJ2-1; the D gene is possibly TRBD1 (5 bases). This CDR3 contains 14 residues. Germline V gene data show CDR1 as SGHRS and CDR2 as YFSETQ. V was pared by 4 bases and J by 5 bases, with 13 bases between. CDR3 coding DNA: TGCGCCAGCAGCCGACAGAGACAGAACAATGAGCAGTTCTTC. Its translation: CASSRQRQNNEQFF.

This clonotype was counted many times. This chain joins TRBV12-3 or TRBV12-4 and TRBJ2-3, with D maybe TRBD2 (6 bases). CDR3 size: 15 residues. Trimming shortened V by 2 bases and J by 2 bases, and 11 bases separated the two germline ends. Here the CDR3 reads CASSLSGGVTDTQYF. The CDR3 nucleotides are TGTGCCAGCAGTTTATCTGGCGGGGTCACAGATACGCAGTATTTT.

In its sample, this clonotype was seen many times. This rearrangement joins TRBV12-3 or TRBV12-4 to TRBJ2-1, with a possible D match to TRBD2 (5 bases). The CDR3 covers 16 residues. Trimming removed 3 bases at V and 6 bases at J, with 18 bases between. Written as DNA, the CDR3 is TGTGCCAGCAGTTTGGGGAGCGCTTTTCCCGGCAATGAGCAGTTCTTC. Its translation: CASSLGSAFPGNEQFF.

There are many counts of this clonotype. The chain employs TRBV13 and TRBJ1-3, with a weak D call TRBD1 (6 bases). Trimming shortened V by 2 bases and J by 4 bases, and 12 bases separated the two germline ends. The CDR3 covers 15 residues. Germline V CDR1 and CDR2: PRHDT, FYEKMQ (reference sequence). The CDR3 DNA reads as TGTGCCAGCAGCTTAACAGGGACACCCGGAAACACCATATATTTT. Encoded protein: CASSLTGTPGNTIYF.

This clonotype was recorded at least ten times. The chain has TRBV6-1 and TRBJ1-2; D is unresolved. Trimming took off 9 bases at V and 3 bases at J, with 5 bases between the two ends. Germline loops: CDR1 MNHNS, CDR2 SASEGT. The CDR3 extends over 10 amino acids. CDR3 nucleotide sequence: TGTGCCAGTAAGGACTATGGCTACACCTTC. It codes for CASKDYGYTF.

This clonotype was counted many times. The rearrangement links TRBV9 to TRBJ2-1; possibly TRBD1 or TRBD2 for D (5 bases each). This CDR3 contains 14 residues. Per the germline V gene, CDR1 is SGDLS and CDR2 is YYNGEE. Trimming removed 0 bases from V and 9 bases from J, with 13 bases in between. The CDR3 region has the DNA TGTGCCAGCAGCGTAGGCAGGGACCAGGGTGAGCAGTTCTTC. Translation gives CASSVGRDQGEQFF.

The CDR3 bases are TGTGCCAGCAGCCAAGGGGCAGGAGTTGAAGCTTTCTTT. It yields the protein CASSQGAGVEAFF. V and J are TRBV3-1 and TRBJ1-1; D uncertain. The CDR3 runs 13 residues. The germline CDR1 and CDR2 sequences are LGHDT and YNNKEL (reference sequence). Trimming left V 1 base short and J 7 bases short, with 10 bases between.

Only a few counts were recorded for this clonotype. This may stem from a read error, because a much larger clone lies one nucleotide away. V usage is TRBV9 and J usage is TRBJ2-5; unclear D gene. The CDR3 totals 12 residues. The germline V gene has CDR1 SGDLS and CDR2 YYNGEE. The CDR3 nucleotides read TGTGCCGGCAGCCCTGTCGGGGAGACCCAGTACTTC. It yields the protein CAGSPVGETQYF.

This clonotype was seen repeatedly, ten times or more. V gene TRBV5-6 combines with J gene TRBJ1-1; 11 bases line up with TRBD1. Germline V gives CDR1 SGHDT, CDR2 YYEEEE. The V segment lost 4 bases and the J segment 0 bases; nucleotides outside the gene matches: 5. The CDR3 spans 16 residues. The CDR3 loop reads CASSLRTGGMNTEAFF. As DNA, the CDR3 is TGTGCCAGCAGCCTAAGGACAGGGGGCATGAACACTGAAGCTTTCTTT. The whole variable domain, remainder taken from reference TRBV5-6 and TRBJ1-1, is DAGVTQSPTHLIKTRGQQVTLRCSPKSGHDTVSWYQQALGQGPQFIFQYYEEEERQRGNFPDRFSGHQFPNYSSELNVNALLLGDSALYLCASSLRTGGMNTEAFFGQGTRLTVV.